This TCR beta chain is from a study of blood T cell repertoires in COVID-19. Study summary: The samples span acute and convalescent COVID-19 from the United States, Italy and Spain.

The CDR3 is 13 residues long. Deletions cut 7 bases from V and 2 bases from J, with 12 bases between. Germline CDR1 and CDR2: SNHLY and FYNNEI. Per the original methods: Counts of nucleated cells, estimated from reference gene primer amplification, were obtained. Profiling relied on immunoSEQ multiplex PCR, and the TCRdb table lists in-frame clones only, not all of them. D and trimming were read from the DNA, whereas the V and J calls and clone size are those reported in that table. Of approximately 130,000 clones listed, roughly 71% are singletons. J is TRBJ2-7 and V is TRBV2; D not resolved. The origin of this receptor is a man aged 80 or over with acute or convalescent COVID-19. The sample was peripheral blood. The CDR3: CASMRQSPYEQYF. In nucleotides, the CDR3 is TGTGCCAGCATGAGGCAGTCTCCCTACGAGCAGTACTTC.